The entry below gives a single TCR beta chain sequence along with its context. The target antigen is unknown. The sample belongs to a study of shared clonotypes between healthy human individuals. Study results and limitations: Sample collection involved blood only; tissue repertoires are likely different.

Sequencing was performed with immunoSEQ multiplex PCR; in TCRdb, only in-frame clones are kept and a portion is missing. The sample has about 2 million clones, roughly 95% seen once. Terminally differentiated effector memory CD45RA+ cells were left out of the naive CD8 fraction, which was CD45RO-negative and positively selected for CCR7. The TCR comes from a man aged 18 to 29 in good health. The specimen sequenced was naive CD8+ T cells sorted from blood.

CDR3: CAISESGTSQNTGELFF. CDR3 DNA sequence: TGTGCCATCAGTGAGTCCGGGACTAGTCAGAACACCGGGGAGCTGTTTTTT. This sequence joins TRBV10-3 and TRBJ2-2, with 8 bases lining up with TRBD2. Germline V gene sequence: CDR1 ENHRY, CDR2 SYGVKD. The CDR3 consists of 17 residues. The ends lost 0 bases at V and 1 base at J; junction bases unmatched: 4.